Below, 20 T cell receptor beta chains from the same sample are listed, as sequenced in a study of identifying expanded T cells in peripheral blood (dated 2019 in TCRdb). Receptors were amplified or captured by the immunoSEQ multiplex PCR assay. TCRdb carries this immuneACCESS record with in-frame sequences only. Its versions omit some clonotypes, under half of them owing to an unresolved V gene in the studies checked, with the rest unexplained. The sample contains around 99,000 clones, about 87% of them found a single time. About 7.7% of the sample lies in the top ten. Sequencing was carried out using blood. The receptor source for this set is a person aged 18 to 75 in good health.

The J gene is TRBJ1-2, the V gene TRBV4-3; the D gene is possibly TRBD1 (5 bases). V was trimmed by 0 bases and J by 4 bases, leaving 12 bases between them. The germline V gene has CDR1 LGHNA and CDR2 YSLEER. This CDR3 is 15 amino acids long. The CDR3 DNA reads as TGCGCCAGCAGCCAAGATTCAGGGAGTAGCTATGGCTACACCTTC. This encodes CASSQDSGSSYGYTF.

CDR3 amino acids: CASSPGGGGYNEQFF. CDR3 nucleotides: TGTGCCAGCAGTCCCGGTGGGGGAGGGTACAATGAGCAGTTCTTC. V usage is TRBV28 and J usage is TRBJ2-1; TRBD2 agrees at 7 bases. Looked up from germline, CDR1 is MDHEN and CDR2 is SYDVKM. This CDR3 has 15 amino acids. V dropped 5 bases and J dropped 4; count of bases not matched to a gene: 8.

J is TRBJ2-1 and V is TRBV27, with a possible D match to TRBD2 (6 bases). Trimming pared 3 bases from V and 5 bases from J, leaving 11 bases between. This CDR3 contains 14 residues. CDR1 and CDR2 (germline): MNHEY, SMNVEV (reference sequence). The chain's CDR3 is CASSFGTPNNEQFF. In DNA form, the CDR3 reads TGTGCCAGCAGTTTCGGGACTCCCAACAATGAGCAGTTCTTC.

This CDR3 is CASSDAQGANYGYTF. DNA of the CDR3: TGTGCCAGCAGTGACGCACAGGGGGCGAACTATGGCTACACCTTC. The J gene is TRBJ1-2, the V gene TRBV6-1; TRBD1 aligns across 9 bases. CDR3 size: 15 residues. After removal of 3 bases from V and 2 bases from J, the junction contained 4 bases not matched to a gene. Germline loops: CDR1 MNHNS, CDR2 SASEGT.

In this sample, this clone turned up once. This chain connects TRBV28 to TRBJ2-5, with 8 bases that match TRBD2. This CDR3 is built from 13 residues. Germline V CDR1 and CDR2: MDHEN, SYDVKM. After removal of 5 bases from V and 5 bases from J, the junction contained 4 bases not matched to a gene. In nucleotides, the CDR3 is TGTGCCAGCAGTACCGGGGGGGCGGAGACCCAGTACTTC. Protein sequence: CASSTGGAETQYF.

This rearrangement joins TRBV7-9 to TRBJ1-2; D remains ambiguous. Germline V gene data show CDR1 as SEHNR and CDR2 as FQNEAQ (reference sequence). The CDR3 length is 13 residues. Trimming pared 8 bases from V and 3 bases from J, leaving 13 bases between. The CDR3 is CASGSGIDYGYTF. CDR3 nucleotides: TGTGCCAGCGGCTCGGGGATTGACTATGGCTACACCTTC.

The chain combines TRBV11-3 with TRBJ1-1; D call uncertain. Trimming shortened V by 5 bases and J by 0 bases, and 7 bases separated the two germline ends. CDR1 and CDR2 (germline): SGHNT, YENEEA. CDR3 length equals 13 residues. CDR3 residues: CASSDGVNTEAFF. CDR3 sequence (DNA): TGTGCCAGCAGCGACGGAGTGAACACTGAAGCTTTCTTT.

The rearrangement links TRBV7-9 to TRBJ1-3, with 8 bases identical to TRBD1. Losses at the gene ends were 3 bases for V and 3 bases for J; bases not matched to a gene: 4. The CDR3 loop spans 15 amino acids. CDR1 and CDR2 from the germline V gene are SEHNR and FQNEAQ (reference sequence). The CDR3 loop is CASSFSGTGGNTIYF. In DNA form, the CDR3 reads TGTGCCAGCAGCTTCTCTGGGACAGGTGGAAACACCATATATTTT.

V usage is TRBV4-1 and J usage is TRBJ1-1; 8 nucleotides line up with TRBD1. From germline, CDR1 is MGHRA and CDR2 YSYEKL. CDR3 length equals 14 residues. With 7 bases clipped from V and 11 bases from J, the junction kept 15 bases outside the gene matches. The CDR3 sequence is CASKPDSTGGRAFF. The DNA for the CDR3 is TGCGCCAGCAAACCCGATTCCACAGGGGGAAGGGCTTTCTTT.

This CDR3 is CATTGGDAIYGYTF. For the CDR3, the DNA is TGTGCCACGACAGGAGGGGATGCTATCTATGGCTACACCTTC. The chain couples TRBV10-3 to TRBJ1-2; TRBD1 might be the D (6 bases). The CDR3 loop spans 14 amino acids. Per the germline V gene, CDR1 is ENHRY and CDR2 is SYGVKD. The V end lost 10 bases, the J end lost 4 bases, and 19 bases lay between the germline ends.

The chain links TRBV7-3 to TRBJ2-2; D is perhaps TRBD1 (6 bases). Trimming left V 5 bases short and J 1 base short, with 17 bases between. In germline, CDR1 is SGHTA, CDR2 FQGTGA. The length of the CDR3 is 17 residues. The CDR3 bases are TGTGCCAGCAGCCGAACTCTTGGCAGGGGGAACACCGGGGAGCTGTTTTTT. As protein: CASSRTLGRGNTGELFF.

The chain combines TRBV28 with TRBJ1-5; 7 nucleotides align to TRBD1. Trimming cost V 6 bases and J 4 bases; bases outside gene matches: 6. The CDR3 runs 14 residues. In germline, CDR1 is MDHEN, CDR2 SYDVKM. The CDR3 loop reads CASRPGQRNQPQHF. As DNA, the CDR3 is TGTGCCAGCAGGCCGGGACAGCGGAATCAGCCCCAGCATTTT.

V is TRBV27 and J is TRBJ2-3, with D unresolved. Trimming shortened V by 0 bases and J by 1 base, and 11 bases separated the two germline ends. The germline CDR1 and CDR2 sequences are MNHEY and SMNVEV (reference sequence). This CDR3 has 16 residues. The CDR3 nucleotides read TGTGCCAGCAGTTTATCGGTAGGGTTAGGCACAGATACGCAGTATTTT. Protein: CASSLSVGLGTDTQYF.

V gene TRBV30 combines with J gene TRBJ2-5; D call uncertain. The CDR3 is made up of 13 amino acids. The V and J ends lost 1 base and 1 base respectively, with 7 bases between them. Germline V lookup: CDR1 GTSNPN, CDR2 SVGIG (reference sequence). CDR3 bases: TGTGCCTGGAGTGCGCAGGTCCAAGAGACCCAGTACTTC. Translated: CAWSAQVQETQYF.

The chain links TRBV21-1 to TRBJ2-2; TRBD2, as called in the table, went unchecked against the DNA. TRBV21-1 is marked as a pseudogene. The CDR3 consists of 15 residues. CDR3 bases: TGTGCCAGCAGCAAGTCTTGGCGGGAGTCGGGGGAGCTGTTTTTT. This sequence encodes CASSKSWRESGELFF.

This clone was detected only a few times. The chain recombines TRBV7-7 with TRBJ2-2; D may be TRBD2 (6 bases). The CDR3 length is 14 residues. CDR1 is SSHAT, CDR2 FNYEAQ, per germline (reference sequence). V lost 4 bases, J lost 4 bases, and 10 bases lay in between. CDR3 sequence reads: CASSSGGVTGELFF. CDR3 sequence (DNA): TGTGCCAGCAGCTCTGGAGGGGTCACCGGGGAGCTGTTTTTT. The full variable domain, rest sourced from reference TRBV7-7 and TRBJ2-2, is GAGVSQSPRYKVTKRGQDVTLRCDPISSHATLYWYQQALGQGPEFLTYFNYEAQPDKSGLPSDRFSAERPEGSISTLTIQRTEQRDSAMYRCASSSGGVTGELFFGEGSRLTVL.

V is TRBV7-3 and J is TRBJ2-4; D might be TRBD2 (6 bases). Trimming removed 5 bases at V and 3 bases at J, with 14 bases between. CDR1 SGHTA and CDR2 FQGTGA come from the germline V gene. The CDR3 extends over 15 amino acids. CDR3 nucleotides: TGTGCCAGCAGCCCGCGGGGAGGAGGCAAAAACATTCAGTACTTC. This codes for CASSPRGGGKNIQYF.

In its sample, this clone was seen once. The J gene is TRBJ1-4, the V gene TRBV7-8; TRBD1 aligns across 9 bases. This CDR3 is built from 14 residues. V lost 2 bases to trimming and J lost 7 bases; unmatched junction nucleotides: 2. Germline V gives CDR1 SGHVS, CDR2 FQNEAQ. CDR3 bases: TGTGCCAGCAGCTTAAGGACAGGGGCTGAAAAACTGTTTTTT. It codes for CASSLRTGAEKLFF.

The V gene is TRBV4-3, the J gene TRBJ2-1; the match to TRBD2 covers 12 bases. The CDR3 consists of 16 residues. Germline V gene lookup returns CDR1 LGHNA and CDR2 YSLEER. V shed 3 bases, J shed 8 bases, and the junction held 8 bases outside the gene matches. In nucleotides, the CDR3 is TGCGCCAGCAGCCAGGCCACTAGCGGGGGGATTTATGAGCAGTTCTTC. Translating gives CASSQATSGGIYEQFF.

This chain uses TRBV7-9 with TRBJ1-5; possibly TRBD1 for D (6 bases). The germline V gene has CDR1 SEHNR and CDR2 FQNEAQ (reference sequence). The CDR3 is 14 amino acids. V was clipped by 1 base and J by 7 bases, with 11 bases between them. CDR3 in DNA: TGTGCCAGCAGCTTAGAGGGGGACTGGCAGCCCCAGCATTTT. Residues: CASSLEGDWQPQHF.